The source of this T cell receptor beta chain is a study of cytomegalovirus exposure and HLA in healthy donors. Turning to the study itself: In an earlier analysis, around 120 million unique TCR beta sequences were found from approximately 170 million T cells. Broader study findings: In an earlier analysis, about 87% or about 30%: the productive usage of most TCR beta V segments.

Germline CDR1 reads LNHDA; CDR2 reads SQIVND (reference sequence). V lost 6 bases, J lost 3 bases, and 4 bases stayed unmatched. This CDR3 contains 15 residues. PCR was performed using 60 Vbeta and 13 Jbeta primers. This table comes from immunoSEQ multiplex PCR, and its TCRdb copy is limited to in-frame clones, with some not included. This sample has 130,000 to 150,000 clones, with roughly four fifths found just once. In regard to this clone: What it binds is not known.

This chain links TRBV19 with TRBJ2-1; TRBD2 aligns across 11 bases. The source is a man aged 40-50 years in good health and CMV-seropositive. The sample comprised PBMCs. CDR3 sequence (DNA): TGTGCCAGTAGGCATACTAGCGGGAGCTACAATGAGCAGTTCTTC. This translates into CASRHTSGSYNEQFF.